These 18 T cell receptor beta chains came from one sample sequenced in a study of T cell repertoires in cytomegalovirus infection. MiXCR, applied by TCRdb to the reads, yields one record per CDR3 protein. The data contain approximately 770,000 distinct CDR3 sequences, around 29% of them seen just once; the ten biggest clones take up less than 15%. Their recognized antigens are unknown. The sample here was cultured CD8+ T cells from PBMCs, taken from culture after CMV antigen stimulation. The receptor source for this set is a human donor in good health (CMV status not recorded). Some clones in this sample may be carry-over from other donors' samples.

The gene calls are TRBV6-5 and TRBJ2-1; 11 bases align to TRBD2. V lost 2 bases to trimming and J lost 4 bases; unmatched junction nucleotides: 7. Germline V CDR1 and CDR2: MNHEY, SVGAGI. The CDR3 runs 17 residues. The CDR3: CASSYSPGTSGYNEQFF. The CDR3 DNA reads TGTGCCAGCAGTTACAGTCCTGGGACTAGCGGATACAATGAGCAGTTCTTC.

V and J are TRBV6-2 or TRBV6-3 and TRBJ2-3; 9 positions match TRBD1. V lost 2 bases to trimming and J lost 2 bases; unmatched junction nucleotides: 2. This CDR3 spans 15 amino acids. From germline, CDR1 is MNHEY and CDR2 SVGEGT. The CDR3 loop is CASSYTGGFTDTQYF. CDR3 in DNA: TGTGCCAGCAGTTACACAGGGGGCTTCACAGATACGCAGTATTTT.

This sequence joins TRBV6-1 and TRBJ2-7; D perhaps matches TRBD2 (6 bases). Trimming left V 5 bases short and J 6 bases short, with 14 bases between. CDR3 length equals 13 residues. Germline V gene sequence: CDR1 MNHNS, CDR2 SASEGT. As DNA, the CDR3 is TGTGCCAGCAGTCCCGGGGGTATTGCCGAGCAGTACGTC. As protein: CASSPGGIAEQYV.

There are a few counts of this clonotype. The V and J genes are TRBV6-6 and TRBJ1-5; D not certain. Trimming took off 5 bases at V and 5 bases at J, with 16 bases between the two ends. CDR1 and CDR2 from the germline V gene are MNHNY and SVGAGI (reference sequence). The CDR3 extends over 15 amino acids. The CDR3 DNA is TGTGCCAGCAGTGGGAGGATGTTAGAGGATCAGCCCCAGCATTTT. Its protein product is CASSGRMLEDQPQHF.

About this clonotype: A much larger clone differs from this one at a single base, so this may be a read error. The rearrangement links TRBV6-4 to TRBJ1-1; the D is unclear. The CDR3 length is 14 residues. Germline-derived CDR1 and CDR2 are MRHNA and SNTAGT. The CDR3 DNA is TGTGCCAGCAGTGAAAATGGCGCAGGATTTGAAGCTTACTTT. This codes for CASSENGAGFEAYF.

The chain is built from TRBV20-1 and TRBJ1-5; 10 nucleotides line up with TRBD1. V gave up 6 bases and J gave up 5 bases; unmatched junction bases: 7. The V gene's germline CDR1 is DFQATT and CDR2 SNEGSKA (reference sequence). The CDR3 is made up of 14 amino acids. The CDR3 loop reads CSATGDRGDQPQHF. Written as DNA, the CDR3 is TGCAGTGCCACCGGGGACAGGGGAGATCAGCCCCAGCATTTT.

The chain couples TRBV7-6 to TRBJ2-7; 7 positions agree with TRBD1. The V and J ends lost 1 base and 4 bases, in that order; junction bases with no gene match: 4. The CDR3 runs to 14 residues. Germline CDR1 and CDR2: SGHVS and FNYEAQ. The CDR3 DNA sequence: TGTGCCAGCAGCTTAGGGGTGACAGGGTACGAGCAGTACTTC. Translation gives CASSLGVTGYEQYF.

This clonotype was observed many times. The chain couples TRBV7-2 to TRBJ2-2; the D is unclear. Germline lookup yields CDR1 SGHTA and CDR2 FQGNSA. Trimming left V 2 bases short and J 2 bases short, with 9 bases between. The CDR3 runs 15 residues. In nucleotides, the CDR3 is TGTGCCAGCAGCTTAAGTGGACCTAACACCGGGGAGCTGTTTTTT. Residues: CASSLSGPNTGELFF.

This clonotype was observed many times. The genes are TRBV7-9 and TRBJ2-5; TRBD1 matches 9 bases. Germline trimming cut 5 bases from V and 0 bases from J; bases unmatched to any gene: 4. The CDR3 sequence is 15 residues long. CDR1 is SEHNR, CDR2 FQNEAQ, per germline (reference sequence). For the CDR3, the DNA is TGTGCCAGCAGCCCCCGGGACAGGGACCAAGAGACCCAGTACTTC. Residues: CASSPRDRDQETQYF.

In this sample, this clonotype turned up a few times. The chain links TRBV6-5 to TRBJ2-7; D might be TRBD1 or TRBD2, each matching 5 bases. In germline, CDR1 is MNHEY, CDR2 SVGAGI. V lost 2 bases and J 3 bases, leaving 8 bases between the germline ends. The CDR3 has 13 amino acids. The CDR3 here is CASSYHGGYEQYF. CDR3 DNA sequence: TGTGCCAGCAGTTACCATGGGGGCTACGAGCAGTACTTC.

The V call is TRBV15, the J call TRBJ1-3; D remains ambiguous. Per the germline V gene, CDR1 is LNHNV and CDR2 is YYDKDF (reference sequence). This CDR3 has 18 amino acids. Trimming removed 3 bases from V and 1 base from J, with 19 bases in between. In DNA form, the CDR3 reads TGTGCCACCAGCAGCCTGACATTCGAGGACGGATCTGGAAACACCATATATTTT. Translated: CATSSLTFEDGSGNTIYF.

This chain uses TRBV6-1 with TRBJ2-5; possible D gene TRBD2, 5 bases. The V gene's germline CDR1 is MNHNS and CDR2 SASEGT. The CDR3 loop spans 11 amino acids. V shed 7 bases and J shed 8 bases, with 11 bases lying between them. The CDR3 DNA reads TGTGCCAGCACCAACGAGGGCACCCAGTACTTC. Translation: CASTNEGTQYF.

V gene TRBV4-1 combines with J gene TRBJ1-5; 7 nucleotides match TRBD1. CDR3 length equals 15 residues. V lost 0 bases and J lost 7; bases outside the gene matches: 6. Germline loops: CDR1 MGHRA, CDR2 YSYEKL. CDR3 nucleotides: TGCGCCAGCAGCCAAGATGGGGGACAGCTCCAGCCCCAGCATTTT. Translating gives CASSQDGGQLQPQHF.

This clonotype was picked up many times. The chain uses TRBV7-6 and TRBJ1-2; 10 positions match TRBD1. Germline CDR1 reads SGHVS; CDR2 reads FNYEAQ. This CDR3 has 17 amino acids. V lost 1 base, J lost 7 bases, and 12 bases stayed unmatched. CDR3 coding DNA: TGTGCCAGCAGCTTAGGGAGAGCCGGGACAGGGGCACGTGGCTACACCTTC. The encoded protein is CASSLGRAGTGARGYTF.

The chain employs TRBV20-1 and TRBJ1-3; no clear D. Germline CDR1 and CDR2: DFQATT and SNEGSKA (reference sequence). The CDR3 is 15 residues long. V dropped 0 bases and J dropped 2 bases, with 11 bases sitting between them. CDR3 in amino acids: CSARDLPRPGNTIYF. DNA of the CDR3: TGCAGTGCTAGAGATCTTCCCCGGCCTGGAAACACCATATATTTT.

The rearrangement joins TRBV7-9 to TRBJ1-2; 7 nucleotides line up with TRBD1. The CDR3 spans 16 residues. CDR1 is SEHNR and CDR2 is FQNEAQ in the germline V gene (reference sequence). The ends lost 6 bases at V and 1 base at J; junction bases unmatched: 11. CDR3 protein: CASRPRQGSINYGYTF. In nucleotides, the CDR3 is TGTGCCAGCAGACCAAGACAGGGCTCCATTAACTATGGCTACACCTTC.

V gene TRBV14 combines with J gene TRBJ2-2; D possibly corresponds to TRBD1 (5 bases). The CDR3 is 15 residues long. Germline CDR1 reads SGHDN; CDR2 reads FVKESK. V gave up 4 bases and J gave up 1 base, with 10 bases separating them. This CDR3 is CASSRRGQNTGELFF. The CDR3 DNA is TGTGCCAGCAGCCGGCGTGGACAGAACACCGGGGAGCTGTTTTTT.

The V and J genes are TRBV12-3 or TRBV12-4 and TRBJ2-2, with D maybe TRBD2 (5 bases). The V gene lost 7 bases and the J gene lost 5 bases, with 11 bases spanning the gap. The CDR3 loop spans 13 amino acids. The DNA of the CDR3 is TGTGCCAGCAACATACGAGGGACCGGGGAGCTGTTTTTT. As protein: CASNIRGTGELFF.